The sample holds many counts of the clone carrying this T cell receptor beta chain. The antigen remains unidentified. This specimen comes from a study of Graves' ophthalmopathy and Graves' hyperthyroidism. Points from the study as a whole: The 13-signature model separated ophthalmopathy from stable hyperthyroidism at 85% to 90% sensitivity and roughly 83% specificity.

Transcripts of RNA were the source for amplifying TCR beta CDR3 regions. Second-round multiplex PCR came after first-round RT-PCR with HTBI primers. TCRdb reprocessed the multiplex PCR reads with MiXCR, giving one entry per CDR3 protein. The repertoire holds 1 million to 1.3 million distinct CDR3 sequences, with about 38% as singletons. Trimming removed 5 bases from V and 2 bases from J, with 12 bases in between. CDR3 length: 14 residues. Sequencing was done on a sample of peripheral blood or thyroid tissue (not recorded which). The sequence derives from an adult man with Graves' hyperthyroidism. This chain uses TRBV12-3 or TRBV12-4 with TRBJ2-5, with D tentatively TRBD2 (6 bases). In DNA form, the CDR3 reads TGTGCCAGCAGTCCAAAAGGAGGGCAAGAGACCCAGTACTTC. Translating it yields CASSPKGGQETQYF.